This record covers a single TCR beta chain. Its antigen is unknown. Sample-barcoded 5' priming and a J-beta primer mix drove a second PCR of about 6 to 12 cycles. TCRdb redid the calling of the 5' RACE reads with MiXCR, one entry per CDR3 protein. The sample records 920,000 or so distinct CDR3 sequences, 35% to 50% being singletons. The data were taken from a study of blood T cells in healthy people across ages. About the study: Template switching picked up about one barcoded beta molecule for each two T cells.

PBMCs were isolated at a quantity of at least 6.5 million per sample. Overall study findings and caveats: Older individuals had lower TCR beta diversity per million T cells (the decline was roughly linear).

CDR1 and CDR2 (germline): SQVTM, ANQGSEA. The CDR3 runs 13 residues. V lost 4 bases to trimming and J lost 6 bases; unmatched junction nucleotides: 6. The material sequenced was blood. The clonotype originates from a woman aged 55-70 years in good health. The J gene is TRBJ1-5, the V gene TRBV29-1, with 7 nucleotides matching TRBD1. The CDR3 DNA sequence: TGCAGCGTTGCTGACAGGGTGGGTCAGCCCCAGCATTTT. It is translated as CSVADRVGQPQHF.